One and the same sample provided the 10 T cell receptor beta chains below, sequenced in a study of cytomegalovirus exposure and HLA in healthy donors. The data were produced by immunoSEQ multiplex PCR, yet TCRdb's version contains in-frame clones alone and is incomplete. The table lists about 160,000 clones, around 92% of them singletons. Sequencing used PBMCs. Receptors were obtained from a woman aged 18-35 years in good health and CMV-seropositive.

In this sample, this clone turned up once. The chain links TRBV11-3 to TRBJ2-3; TRBD2 agrees at 10 bases. Germline CDR1 and CDR2: SGHNT and YENEEA. This CDR3 has 17 amino acids. The V and J ends lost 2 bases and 1 base, in that order; junction bases with no gene match: 6. CDR3: CASSLFGGTSGTDTQYF. In DNA, the CDR3 is TGTGCCAGCAGCTTATTCGGTGGGACTAGCGGCACAGATACGCAGTATTTT. Based on the CDR3 plus reference TRBV11-3 and TRBJ2-3, the full variable domain is EAGVVQSPRYKIIEKKQPVAFWCNPISGHNTLYWYLQNLGQGPELLIRYENEEAVDDSQLPKDRFSAERLKGVDSTLKIQPAELGDSAVYLCASSLFGGTSGTDTQYFGPGTRLTVL.

This chain links TRBV27 with TRBJ2-1; possible D gene TRBD2, 6 bases. The CDR3 totals 14 residues. The germline V gene has CDR1 MNHEY and CDR2 SMNVEV (reference sequence). The V end was cut by 2 bases, the J end by 9 bases, with 14 bases between. CDR3 residues: CASSLGVAEAEQFF. CDR3 sequence (DNA): TGTGCCAGCAGTTTAGGGGTAGCGGAGGCTGAGCAGTTCTTC.

This sequence joins TRBV27 and TRBJ1-2, with a possible D match to TRBD1 (5 bases). This CDR3 has 13 amino acids. Germline V lookup: CDR1 MNHEY, CDR2 SMNVEV (reference sequence). Trimming took off 5 bases at V and 7 bases at J, with 14 bases between the two ends. The CDR3 is CASSPFGGFGYTF. The CDR3 bases are TGTGCCAGCAGTCCCTTCGGGGGGTTTGGCTACACCTTC.

The genes are TRBV7-9 and TRBJ2-5, with 11 bases identical to TRBD1. The CDR3 consists of 14 residues. From germline, CDR1 is SEHNR and CDR2 FQNEAQ (reference sequence). With 3 bases clipped from V and 5 bases from J, the junction kept 2 bases outside the gene matches. For the CDR3, the DNA is TGTGCCAGCAGCTTCCGGGACAGGGGGGAGACCCAGTACTTC. This translates into CASSFRDRGETQYF.

As to this clone: The conserved phenylalanine or tryptophan is not found at the CDR3 terminus, so this likely reflects a read error. The limits of the CDR3 on the DNA are not certain, so only TCRdb's listed CDR3 is given. V usage is TRBV30 and J usage is TRBJ2-7; the table's D gene call, TRBD1, was not cross checked with the DNA. The germline gives CDR1 GTSNPN, CDR2 SVGIG (reference sequence). The CDR3 is 11 residues long, counting both termini. CDR3 sequence reads: CAWSVPGRIVS.

The chain couples TRBV4-1 to TRBJ2-2; TRBD2 might be the D (6 bases). Trimming left V 3 bases short and J 0 bases short, with 14 bases between. Germline-derived CDR1 and CDR2 are MGHRA and YSYEKL. The CDR3 is 17 residues long. The CDR3 DNA reads as TGCGCCAGCAGCCAGGCTGTAGCGGAGGCGAACACCGGGGAGCTGTTTTTT. Protein: CASSQAVAEANTGELFF.

The V gene is TRBV27, the J gene TRBJ2-7, with TRBD1 identical over 7 bases. Germline V CDR1 and CDR2: MNHEY, SMNVEV (reference sequence). The CDR3 is made up of 16 amino acids. V was clipped by 5 bases and J by 2 bases; unmatched bases: 12. For the CDR3, the DNA is TGTGCCAGCAGTATCACCCAAGGACAGGTTACCTACGAGCAGTACTTC. Amino acids: CASSITQGQVTYEQYF.

The chain combines TRBV4-3 with TRBJ2-7; no definite D call. Germline CDR1 is LGHNA and CDR2 is YSLEER. V lost 0 bases and J lost 3, with 9 bases in between. The CDR3 consists of 14 residues. CDR3 amino acids: CASSQEVAYYEQYF. In DNA, the CDR3 is TGCGCCAGCAGCCAAGAGGTAGCCTACTACGAGCAGTACTTC.

The V call is TRBV7-9, the J call TRBJ2-1, with a possible D match to TRBD2 (6 bases). Trimming left V 5 bases short and J 0 bases short, with 14 bases between. The CDR3 runs to 16 residues. Germline V gene data show CDR1 as SEHNR and CDR2 as FQNEAQ (reference sequence). CDR3 amino acids: CASSRGIAASYNEQFF. The CDR3 nucleotides are TGTGCCAGCAGCCGGGGAATAGCGGCCTCCTACAATGAGCAGTTCTTC.

The chain joins TRBV5-3 to TRBJ2-1, with 7 bases fitting TRBD2. TRBV5-3 has ORF status, its function being uncertain. This CDR3 has 16 residues. After removal of 5 bases from V and 3 bases from J, the junction contained 11 bases not matched to a gene. The CDR3 is CARRPQGGSNYNEQFF. DNA for the CDR3: TGTGCCAGAAGGCCCCAGGGCGGGAGCAACTACAATGAGCAGTTCTTC.